These 24 T cell receptor beta chains came from one sample sequenced in a study of PD-L1 blockade in urothelial cancer. Sequenced by immunoSEQ multiplex PCR; TCRdb stores in-frame clones only, minus some. The sample has around 40,000 clones, 91% seen once. The time point was: pretreatment peripheral blood. This material consisted of PBMCs, taken around atezolizumab (anti-PD-L1) treatment. The receptors stem from a woman aged 55-70 years with urothelial cancer.

This chain uses TRBV7-9 with TRBJ2-7, with TRBD2 matching 10 bases. Looked up from germline, CDR1 is SEHNR and CDR2 is FQNEAQ (reference sequence). The CDR3 is 16 residues long. The V and J ends lost 5 bases and 3 bases, in that order; junction bases with no gene match: 10. CDR3 protein: CASSRQIAGGFYEQYF. CDR3 bases: TGTGCCAGCAGCCGCCAAATAGCGGGAGGCTTCTACGAGCAGTACTTC.

The chain is built from TRBV7-9 and TRBJ2-5; 10 bases fit TRBD1. The germline gives CDR1 SEHNR, CDR2 FQNEAQ (reference sequence). The CDR3 has 15 amino acids. The V segment lost 5 bases and the J segment 0 bases; nucleotides outside the gene matches: 3. In nucleotides, the CDR3 is TGTGCCAGCAGCCGCGGGACAGGGGACCAAGAGACCCAGTACTTC. Translating it yields CASSRGTGDQETQYF.

The rearrangement uses TRBV2 and TRBJ2-1, with a possible D match to TRBD2 (5 bases). The CDR3 is 17 residues long. Germline CDR1 is SNHLY and CDR2 is FYNNEI. Trimming took 4 bases from V and 0 from J, leaving 16 bases between them. CDR3 in DNA: TGTGCCAGCAGTGGACCACAAAGCGGTAGCTCCTACAATGAGCAGTTCTTC. Translating it yields CASSGPQSGSSYNEQFF.

This clone was counted once. The chain has TRBV29-1 and TRBJ1-2; D is undetermined. V lost 4 bases and J 3 bases, leaving 9 bases between the germline ends. Germline V lookup: CDR1 SQVTM, CDR2 ANQGSEA. The CDR3 consists of 12 residues. As DNA, the CDR3 is TGCAGCGTTGCGGGAGCCCACTATGGCTACACCTTC. Translating gives CSVAGAHYGYTF.

The chain links TRBV9 to TRBJ2-3; D is uncertain. Germline CDR1 is SGDLS and CDR2 is YYNGEE. Trimming removed 2 bases from V and 0 bases from J, with 10 bases in between. The CDR3 sequence is 15 residues long. In DNA, the CDR3 is TGTGCCAGCAGCGTGGGCCAGGTTAGCACAGATACGCAGTATTTT. This translates into CASSVGQVSTDTQYF.

V usage is TRBV7-9 and J usage is TRBJ1-2, with a possible D match to TRBD1 (6 bases). CDR1 and CDR2 (germline): SEHNR, FQNEAQ (reference sequence). Trimming shortened V by 5 bases and J by 4 bases, and 20 bases separated the two germline ends. The CDR3 runs 16 residues. DNA for the CDR3: TGTGCCAGCAGCCTACTTCGGGGGGCGGGAAGCTATGGCTACACCTTC. It encodes CASSLLRGAGSYGYTF.

This clone showed up just a few times. V and J are TRBV11-2 and TRBJ1-1; D not resolved. Germline CDR1 SGHAT, CDR2 FQNNGV. The V end lost 3 bases, the J end lost 5 bases, and 7 bases lay between the germline ends. The CDR3 has 12 amino acids. This CDR3 is CASSFTGTEAFF. The DNA for the CDR3 is TGTGCCAGCAGCTTTACGGGAACTGAAGCTTTCTTT.

The chain employs TRBV5-1 and TRBJ1-3; weak D call: TRBD1 (6 bases). This CDR3 has 14 amino acids. Trimming shortened V by 0 bases and J by 2 bases, and 6 bases separated the two germline ends. The germline CDR1 and CDR2 sequences are SGHRS and YFSETQ. This chain's CDR3 is CASSLGQAGNTIYF. The CDR3 nucleotides are TGCGCCAGCAGCTTGGGACAGGCTGGAAACACCATATATTTT.

The V and J genes are TRBV28 and TRBJ2-3; 9 nucleotides align to TRBD1. The CDR3 extends over 16 amino acids. The V and J ends lost 5 bases and 5 bases, in that order; junction bases with no gene match: 11. From germline, CDR1 is MDHEN and CDR2 SYDVKM. CDR3 DNA sequence: TGTGCCAGCAGTCCTGAGACAGGGGGTAAACGAGATACGCAGTATTTT. Its protein product is CASSPETGGKRDTQYF.

The chain employs TRBV27 and TRBJ1-1; 8 bases align to TRBD1. CDR3 size: 15 residues. Looked up from germline, CDR1 is MNHEY and CDR2 is SMNVEV (reference sequence). The J segment lost 2 bases and the V segment lost 4 bases, leaving 6 bases of the junction unmatched. CDR3 DNA: TGTGCCAGCAGTTCAAGGACAGGGATTAACACTGAAGCTTTCTTT. It is translated as CASSSRTGINTEAFF.

The gene calls are TRBV7-2 and TRBJ2-7, with 12 bases lining up with TRBD2. CDR1 and CDR2 (germline): SGHTA, FQGNSA. This CDR3 is 14 amino acids long. The J segment lost 4 bases and the V segment lost 2 bases, leaving 0 bases of the junction unmatched. CDR3 in DNA: TGTGCCAGCAGCTTAACTAGCGGGAGGTACGAGCAGTACTTC. Translated: CASSLTSGRYEQYF.

This clone was recorded once. The genes are TRBV5-4 and TRBJ2-1, with 9 nucleotides matching TRBD2. The length of the CDR3 is 15 residues. The germline CDR1 and CDR2 sequences are SGHNT and YYREEE (reference sequence). V trimming: 6 bases; J trimming: 15 bases; junction bases outside the gene matches: 19. The CDR3, as DNA: TGTGCCAGCACTTACCAGGTAGCGGGAGCGCCAGGACTGTTCTTC. As protein: CASTYQVAGAPGLFF. Together with reference TRBV5-4 and TRBJ2-1, the CDR3 gives the full variable domain: ETGVTQSPTHLIKTRGQQVTLRCSSQSGHNTVSWYQQALGQGPQFIFQYYREEENGRGNFPPRFSGLQFPNYSSELNVNALELDDSALYLCASTYQVAGAPGLFFGPGTRLTVL.

The chain carries TRBV7-7 and TRBJ2-3; 8 nucleotides line up with TRBD2. CDR3 length: 15 residues. Germline V gene data show CDR1 as SSHAT and CDR2 as FNYEAQ (reference sequence). Unmatched junction bases numbered 5, after V lost 1 base and J lost 5 bases. This CDR3 reads CASSLGSLAGDTQYF. CDR3 DNA sequence: TGTGCCAGCAGCTTAGGGTCCCTAGCGGGAGATACGCAGTATTTT. Based on the CDR3 plus reference TRBV7-7 and TRBJ2-3, the full variable domain is GAGVSQSPRYKVTKRGQDVTLRCDPISSHATLYWYQQALGQGPEFLTYFNYEAQPDKSGLPSDRFSAERPEGSISTLTIQRTEQRDSAMYRCASSLGSLAGDTQYFGPGTRLTVL.

V gene TRBV5-6 combines with J gene TRBJ2-3; TRBD1 agrees at 7 bases. The CDR3 is 14 residues long. The trim removed 5 bases at V and 4 bases at J, leaving 7 bases unmatched. Germline CDR1 SGHDT, CDR2 YYEEEE. The CDR3 nucleotides read TGTGCCAGCAGTCTGGGGACAGCCCCAGATACGCAGTATTTT. Amino acids: CASSLGTAPDTQYF.

A word on this clone: A read error may produce the germline difference seen at one junction end. The chain uses TRBV5-1 and TRBJ1-1; possibly TRBD1 for D (5 bases). Germline V CDR1 and CDR2: SGHRS, YFSETQ. The length of the CDR3 is 14 residues. CDR3 residues: CASSGADRNTEAFF. DNA of the CDR3: TGCGCCAGCAGCGGAGCCGACAGAAACACTGAGGCTTTCTTT. The full variable domain, with the rest looked up from reference TRBV5-1 and TRBJ1-1, is KAGVTQTPRYLIKTRGQQVTLSCSPISGHRSVSWYQQTPGQGLQFLFEYFSETQRNKGNFPGRFSGRQFSNSRSEMNVSTLELGDSALYLCASSGADRNTEAFFGQGTRLTVV.

The rearrangement joins TRBV2 to TRBJ2-3, with a weak D call TRBD2 (6 bases). V lost 6 bases and J 0 bases, leaving 13 bases between the germline ends. This CDR3 has 15 amino acids. Germline CDR1 is SNHLY and CDR2 is FYNNEI. CDR3 bases: TGTGCCAGCAGCCCCGCGAGCGGGAGCACAGATACGCAGTATTTT. It yields the protein CASSPASGSTDTQYF.

V and J are TRBV28 and TRBJ2-5; 7 bases map to TRBD1. Germline V gene sequence: CDR1 MDHEN, CDR2 SYDVKM. This CDR3 is built from 13 residues. Losses at the gene ends were 6 bases for V and 5 bases for J; bases not matched to a gene: 6. The CDR3 region is CASRRQGAETQYF. The CDR3 coding sequence is TGTGCCAGCAGGCGACAGGGAGCTGAGACCCAGTACTTC.

V and J are TRBV7-2 and TRBJ2-3; 16 nucleotides align to TRBD2. The CDR3 spans 17 residues. CDR1 and CDR2 from the germline V gene are SGHTA and FQGNSA. V was clipped by 5 bases and J by 7 bases; unmatched bases: 9. The CDR3 here is CASSRAGLAGGRYTQYF. In DNA form, the CDR3 reads TGTGCCAGCAGCCGGGCGGGACTAGCGGGAGGGAGGTATACGCAGTATTTT. Full variable domain (remainder filled in from reference TRBV7-2 and TRBJ2-3): GAGVSQSPSNKVTEKGKDVELRCDPISGHTALYWYRQSLGQGLEFLIYFQGNSAPDKSGLPSDRFSAERTGGSVSTLTIQRTQQEDSAVYLCASSRAGLAGGRYTQYFGPGTRLTVL.

This rearrangement joins TRBV7-2 to TRBJ1-4, with 7 bases fitting TRBD1. Per germline, CDR1 SGHTA and CDR2 FQGNSA. J lost 8 bases, V lost 3 bases, and 6 bases had no gene match. The CDR3 has 14 residues. The CDR3, as DNA: TGTGCCAGCAGCTTCAACAGGGGTCGCGAAAAACTGTTTTTT. Translation gives CASSFNRGREKLFF.

This rearrangement joins TRBV6-1 to TRBJ1-1; D possibly corresponds to TRBD1 (6 bases). Deletions cut 4 bases from V and 5 bases from J, with 17 bases between. The germline gives CDR1 MNHNS, CDR2 SASEGT. The CDR3 has 15 residues. The CDR3 DNA reads TGTGCCAGCAGTGGAGACTACAGGGTTGAAACTGAAGCTTTCTTT. Its protein is CASSGDYRVETEAFF.

The chain employs TRBV6-5 and TRBJ1-2, with 10 bases identical to TRBD1. The V and J ends lost 5 bases and 8 bases, in that order; junction bases with no gene match: 5. The length of the CDR3 is 13 residues. Per the germline V gene, CDR1 is MNHEY and CDR2 is SVGAGI. The CDR3 sequence is CASSDRGPEGYTF. CDR3 bases: TGTGCCAGCAGTGACAGGGGGCCGGAGGGCTACACCTTC.

The rearrangement uses TRBV6-1 and TRBJ2-7, with 7 bases aligning to TRBD1. The J segment lost 2 bases and the V segment lost 1 base, leaving 5 bases of the junction unmatched. This CDR3 is built from 15 residues. Germline CDR1 is MNHNS and CDR2 is SASEGT. CDR3 amino acids: CASSEGTGTTYEQYF. DNA for the CDR3: TGTGCCAGCAGTGAAGGGACAGGCACTACCTACGAGCAGTACTTC.

The chain couples TRBV28 to TRBJ2-7; D is uncertain. There are 13 residues in the CDR3. V was cut by 2 bases and J by 6 bases, with 11 bases left in between. CDR1 MDHEN and CDR2 SYDVKM come from the germline V gene. CDR3 sequence reads: CASSLSHPAEQYF. In nucleotides, the CDR3 is TGTGCCAGCAGTTTAAGCCATCCCGCCGAGCAGTACTTC.

This chain links TRBV4-1 with TRBJ2-7; 9 bases line up with TRBD1. The CDR3 runs 16 residues. With V trimmed by 3 bases and J by 3 bases, 9 bases remained unmatched. Per germline, CDR1 MGHRA and CDR2 YSYEKL. The CDR3 here is CASSHPPRGQGYEQYF. CDR3 sequence (DNA): TGCGCCAGCAGCCATCCCCCCAGGGGACAGGGCTACGAGCAGTACTTC.